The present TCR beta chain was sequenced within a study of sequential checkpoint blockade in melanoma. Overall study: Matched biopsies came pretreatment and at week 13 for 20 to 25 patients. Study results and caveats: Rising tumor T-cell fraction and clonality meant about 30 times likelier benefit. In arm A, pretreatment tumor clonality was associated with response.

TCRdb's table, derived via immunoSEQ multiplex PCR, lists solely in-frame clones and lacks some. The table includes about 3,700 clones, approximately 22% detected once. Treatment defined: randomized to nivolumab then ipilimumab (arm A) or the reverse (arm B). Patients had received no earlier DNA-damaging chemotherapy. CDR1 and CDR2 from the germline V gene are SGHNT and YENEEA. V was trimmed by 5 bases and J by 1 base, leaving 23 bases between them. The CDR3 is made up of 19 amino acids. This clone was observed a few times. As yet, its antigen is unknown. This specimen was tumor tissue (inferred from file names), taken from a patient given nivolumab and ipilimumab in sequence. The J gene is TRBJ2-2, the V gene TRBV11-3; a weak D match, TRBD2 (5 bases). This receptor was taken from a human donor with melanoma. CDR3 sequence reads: CASSPVRFEGEGNTGELFF. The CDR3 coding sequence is TGTGCCAGCAGCCCCGTTCGGTTTGAGGGTGAAGGGAACACCGGGGAGCTGTTTTTT.